This T cell receptor (beta chain) was recovered during a study of blood T cell repertoires in COVID-19. Study-level background: The origin of the acute and convalescent COVID-19 samples was the United States, Italy and Spain. The analysed material was cDNA or gDNA that came from T cells, B-cell-depleted T cells, or PBMCs.

Here immunoSEQ multiplex PCR was the method, and the copy in TCRdb shows in-frame clones only, minus some. This table holds over 200,000 clones, under 85% found once. This CDR3 region has 11 residues. The germline V gene encodes CDR1 DFQATT and CDR2 SNEGSKA (reference sequence). Losses at the gene ends were 3 bases for V and 11 bases for J; bases not matched to a gene: 6. The chain is built from TRBV20-1 and TRBJ1-1; 7 nucleotides line up with TRBD1. The TCR originated in a woman older than 75 with COVID-19, enrolled during active disease. Sample: peripheral blood. CDR3 bases: TGCAGTGCTAGGTCACAGGGGTTGGCTTTCTTT. It encodes CSARSQGLAFF.